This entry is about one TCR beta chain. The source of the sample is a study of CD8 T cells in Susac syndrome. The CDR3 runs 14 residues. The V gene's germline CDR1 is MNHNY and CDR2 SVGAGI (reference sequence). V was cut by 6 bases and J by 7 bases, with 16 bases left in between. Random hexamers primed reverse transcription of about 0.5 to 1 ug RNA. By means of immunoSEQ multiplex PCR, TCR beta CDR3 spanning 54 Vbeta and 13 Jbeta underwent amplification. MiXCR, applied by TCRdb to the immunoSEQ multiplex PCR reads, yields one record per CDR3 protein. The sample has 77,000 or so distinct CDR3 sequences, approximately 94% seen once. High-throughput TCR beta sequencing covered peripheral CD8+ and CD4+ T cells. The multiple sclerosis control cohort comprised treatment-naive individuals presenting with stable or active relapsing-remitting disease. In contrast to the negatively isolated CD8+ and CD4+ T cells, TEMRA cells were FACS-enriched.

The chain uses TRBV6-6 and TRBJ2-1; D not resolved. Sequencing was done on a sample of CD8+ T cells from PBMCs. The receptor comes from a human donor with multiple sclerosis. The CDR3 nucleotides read TGTGCCAGCAGCTCGACCATCATTTGGAATGAGCAGTTCTTC. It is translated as CASSSTIIWNEQFF.